The clone carrying this T cell receptor beta chain was detected ten times or more. Its specificity is not known. The data originate from a study of regulatory T cells in long-lasting Graves disease. Study-wide points: Persistent disease preferred TRBV28, TRBJ1-2 and TRBJ2-5; new disease, TRBV20-1 and TRBJ2-1. Persistent Graves' patients showed less TCR diversity than newly diagnosed ones.

The sample's time point: newly diagnosed GD, antithyroid drugs for less than 3 months. From RNA extracted from PBMCs, the TCR library was made. V was clipped by 6 bases and J by 5 bases; unmatched bases: 11. The CDR3 length is 14 residues. Germline V gives CDR1 DFQATT, CDR2 SNEGSKA (reference sequence). Researchers made TCR beta libraries by using iRepertoire HTBI primers and running Arm-PCR on CDR3 regions. TCRdb re-called the multiplex PCR reads through MiXCR, storing one row per CDR3 protein. The table records about 470,000 distinct CDR3 sequences, around 14% of them present only once. Separately, the same data were catalogued under a study of T cells in Graves' hyperthyroidism and ophthalmopathy. From that report: Blood also held most thyroid clonotypes expanded beyond 0.001.

The source material was peripheral blood mononuclear cells (PBMCs), sampled at new diagnosis, from a patient treated with antithyroid drugs. The rearrangement links TRBV20-1 to TRBJ2-3; 7 positions match TRBD1. This receptor was obtained from a woman younger than 45 with Graves disease. This CDR3 is CSAVDRAFQDTQYF. The DNA of the CDR3 is TGCAGTGCCGTCGACAGGGCGTTCCAAGATACGCAGTATTTT.